This T cell receptor (beta chain) was found in a study of blood T cell repertoires in COVID-19. Trimming shortened V by 9 bases and J by 5 bases, and 16 bases separated the two germline ends. The CDR3 is made up of 13 amino acids. Using immunoSEQ multiplex PCR, the repertoire was profiled, and TCRdb retains in-frame clones only, with some absent. The table shows 55,000 to 75,000 clones, with over 75% occurring only once. Sequenced material: peripheral blood. The genes are TRBV12-3 or TRBV12-4 and TRBJ2-5, with D unclear. This receptor was identified in a man between 45 and 60 years old with active COVID-19. The CDR3: CASLRTPGETQYF. CDR3 bases: TGTGCCAGTTTGCGAACCCCCGGGGAGACCCAGTACTTC.